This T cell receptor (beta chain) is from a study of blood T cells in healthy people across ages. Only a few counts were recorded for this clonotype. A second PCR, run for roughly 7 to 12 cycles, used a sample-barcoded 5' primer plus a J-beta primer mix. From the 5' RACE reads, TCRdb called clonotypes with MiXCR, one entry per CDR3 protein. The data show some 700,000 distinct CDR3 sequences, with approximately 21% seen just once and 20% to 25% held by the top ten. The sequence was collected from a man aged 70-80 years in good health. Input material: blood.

CDR3 in DNA: TGTGCCGGTCCCAGGGTTGGGGACCAAGAGACCCAGTACTTC. Protein: CAGPRVGDQETQYF. This chain joins TRBV6-9 and TRBJ2-5; TRBD1 is a possible D gene (5 bases). V lost 11 bases to trimming and J lost 0 bases, with 16 bases between them. The CDR3 has 14 amino acids. Looked up from germline, CDR1 is MNHGY and CDR2 is SVAAGI.